The clone carrying this T cell receptor (beta chain) was seen at least ten times. The antigen remains unidentified. This sample stems from a study of neurological immune-mediated disorders. The authors made cDNA by 5'RACE with 10-nucleotide random UMIs. TCRdb re-derived calls from the 5' RACE reads in MiXCR, one entry per CDR3 protein. Here the sample spans tens of thousands of distinct CDR3 sequences, 10% to 13% being singletons. Trimming took 1 base from V and 0 from J, leaving 8 bases between them. In germline, CDR1 is LNHNV, CDR2 YYDKDF (reference sequence). CDR3 length: 15 residues. Whole-study findings and limits: Expanded clones shared no CDR3 amino acid sequences across subjects, suggesting private repertoires in all groups. HTLV-1-associated myelopathy had the most TCR clonal expansion, and multiple sclerosis had the least, less than healthy controls.

What was sequenced was PBMCs. This rearrangement joins TRBV15 to TRBJ2-3; D is unclear. This TCR derives from a man aged 65 to 85 with HTLV-1-associated myelopathy (HAM/TSP). CDR3: CATSRVPSSTDTQYF. CDR3 DNA sequence: TGTGCCACCAGCAGAGTTCCGAGTAGCACAGATACGCAGTATTTT.